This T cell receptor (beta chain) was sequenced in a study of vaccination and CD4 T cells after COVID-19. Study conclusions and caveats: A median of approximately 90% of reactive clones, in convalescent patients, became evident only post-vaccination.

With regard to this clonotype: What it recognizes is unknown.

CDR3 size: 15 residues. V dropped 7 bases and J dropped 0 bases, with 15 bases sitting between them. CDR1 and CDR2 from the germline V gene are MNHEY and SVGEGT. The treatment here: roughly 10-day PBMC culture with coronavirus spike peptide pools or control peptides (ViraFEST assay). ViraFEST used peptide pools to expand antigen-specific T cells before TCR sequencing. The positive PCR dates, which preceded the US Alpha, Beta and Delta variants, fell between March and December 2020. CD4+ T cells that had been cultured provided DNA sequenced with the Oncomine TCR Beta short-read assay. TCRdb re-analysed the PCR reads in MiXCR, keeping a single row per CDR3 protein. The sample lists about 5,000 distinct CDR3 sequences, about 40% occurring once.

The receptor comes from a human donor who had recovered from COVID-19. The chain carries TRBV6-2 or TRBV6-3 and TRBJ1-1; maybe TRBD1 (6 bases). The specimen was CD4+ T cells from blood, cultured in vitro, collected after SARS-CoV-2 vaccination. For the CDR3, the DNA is TGTGCCAGCAAGCCGGACAGTCCGGTGAACACTGAAGCTTTCTTT. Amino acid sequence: CASKPDSPVNTEAFF.